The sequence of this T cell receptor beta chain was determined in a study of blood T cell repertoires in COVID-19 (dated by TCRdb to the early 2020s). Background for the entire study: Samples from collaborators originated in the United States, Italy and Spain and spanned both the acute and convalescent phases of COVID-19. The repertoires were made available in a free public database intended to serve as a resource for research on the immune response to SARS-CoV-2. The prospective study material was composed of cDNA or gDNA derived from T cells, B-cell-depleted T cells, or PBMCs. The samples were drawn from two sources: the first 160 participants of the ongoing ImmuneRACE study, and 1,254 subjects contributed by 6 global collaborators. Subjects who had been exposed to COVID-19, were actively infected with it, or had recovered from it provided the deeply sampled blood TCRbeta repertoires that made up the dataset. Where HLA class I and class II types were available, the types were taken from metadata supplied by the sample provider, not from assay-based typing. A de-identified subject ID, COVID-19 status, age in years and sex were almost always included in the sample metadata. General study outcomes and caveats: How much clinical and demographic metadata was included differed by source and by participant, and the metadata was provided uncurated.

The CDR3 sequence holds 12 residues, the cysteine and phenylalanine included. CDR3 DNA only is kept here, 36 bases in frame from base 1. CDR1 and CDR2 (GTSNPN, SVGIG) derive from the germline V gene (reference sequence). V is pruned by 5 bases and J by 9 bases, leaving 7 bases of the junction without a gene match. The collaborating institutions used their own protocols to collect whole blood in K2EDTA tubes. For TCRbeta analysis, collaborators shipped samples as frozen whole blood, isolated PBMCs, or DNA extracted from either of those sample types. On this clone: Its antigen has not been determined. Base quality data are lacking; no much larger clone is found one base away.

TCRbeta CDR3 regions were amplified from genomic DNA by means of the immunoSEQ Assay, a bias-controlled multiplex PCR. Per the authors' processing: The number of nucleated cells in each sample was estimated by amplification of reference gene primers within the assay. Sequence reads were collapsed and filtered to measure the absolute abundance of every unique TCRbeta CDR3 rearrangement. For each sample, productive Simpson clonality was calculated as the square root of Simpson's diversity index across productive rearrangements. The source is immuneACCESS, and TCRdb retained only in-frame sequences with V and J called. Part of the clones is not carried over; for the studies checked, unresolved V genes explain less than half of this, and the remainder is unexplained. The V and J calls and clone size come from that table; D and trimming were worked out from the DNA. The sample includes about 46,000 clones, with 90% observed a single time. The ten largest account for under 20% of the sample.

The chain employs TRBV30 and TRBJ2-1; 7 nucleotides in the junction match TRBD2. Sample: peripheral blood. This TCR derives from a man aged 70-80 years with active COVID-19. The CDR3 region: CAWEAPGGEQFF. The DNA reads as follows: TGTGCCTGGGAAGCGCCGGGGGGTGAGCAGTTCTTC.